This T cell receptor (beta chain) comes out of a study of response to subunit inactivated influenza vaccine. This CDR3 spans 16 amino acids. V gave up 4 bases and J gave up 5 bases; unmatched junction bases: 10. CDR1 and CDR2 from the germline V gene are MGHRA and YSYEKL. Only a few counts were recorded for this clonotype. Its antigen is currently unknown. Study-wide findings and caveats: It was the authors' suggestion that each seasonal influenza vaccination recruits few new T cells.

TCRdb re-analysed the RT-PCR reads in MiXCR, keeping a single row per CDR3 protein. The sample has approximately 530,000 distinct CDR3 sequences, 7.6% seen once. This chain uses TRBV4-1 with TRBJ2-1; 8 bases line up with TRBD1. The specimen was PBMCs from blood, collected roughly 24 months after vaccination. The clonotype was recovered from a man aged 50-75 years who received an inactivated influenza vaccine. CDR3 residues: CASSLGGTGIDNEQFF. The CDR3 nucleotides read TGCGCCAGCAGCCTCGGCGGGACAGGAATAGACAATGAGCAGTTCTTC.